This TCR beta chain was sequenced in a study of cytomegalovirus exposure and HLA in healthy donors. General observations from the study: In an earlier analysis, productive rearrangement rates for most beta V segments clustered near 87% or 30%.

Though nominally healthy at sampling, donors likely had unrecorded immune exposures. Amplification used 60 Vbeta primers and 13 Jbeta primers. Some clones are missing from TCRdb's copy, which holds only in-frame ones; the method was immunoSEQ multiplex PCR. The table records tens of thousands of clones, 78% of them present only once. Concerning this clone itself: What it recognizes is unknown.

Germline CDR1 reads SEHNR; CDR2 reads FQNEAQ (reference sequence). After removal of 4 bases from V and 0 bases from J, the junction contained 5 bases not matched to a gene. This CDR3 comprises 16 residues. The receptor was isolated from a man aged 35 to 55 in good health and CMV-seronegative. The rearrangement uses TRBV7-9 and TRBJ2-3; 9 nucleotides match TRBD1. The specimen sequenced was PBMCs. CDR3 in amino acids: CASSYQGQGSTDTQYF. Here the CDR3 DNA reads TGTGCCAGCAGCTACCAGGGACAGGGAAGCACAGATACGCAGTATTTT.